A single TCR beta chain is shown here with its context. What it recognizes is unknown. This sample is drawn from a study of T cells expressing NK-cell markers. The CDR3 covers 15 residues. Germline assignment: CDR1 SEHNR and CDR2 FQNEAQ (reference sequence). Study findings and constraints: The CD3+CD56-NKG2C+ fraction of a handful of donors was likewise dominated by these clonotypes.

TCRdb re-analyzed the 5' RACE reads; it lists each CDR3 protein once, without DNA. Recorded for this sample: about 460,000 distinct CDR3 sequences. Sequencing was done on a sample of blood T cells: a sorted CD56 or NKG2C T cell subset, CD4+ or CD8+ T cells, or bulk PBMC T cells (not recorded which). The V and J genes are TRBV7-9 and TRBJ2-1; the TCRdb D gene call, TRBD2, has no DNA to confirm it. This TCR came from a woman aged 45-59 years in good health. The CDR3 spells CASTAVAGVYNEQFF.